This T cell receptor (beta chain) was captured in a study of shared clonotypes between healthy human individuals. Study-wide points: Rarefaction indicated that sorted-subset sequencing remained incomplete although depth was large.

The assay was immunoSEQ multiplex PCR, and TCRdb's table has in-frame clones only and misses some. The repertoire has about 2 million clones, roughly 94% of them found once; the top ten carry 0.13%. A word on this clone: The antigen remains undetermined.

The sequence came from a man younger than 30 in good health. Sequences were obtained from naive CD4+ T cells sorted from blood. Subset described: CD45RA+ positively selected.

This CDR3 is CAWGGWGTNEQFF. The CDR3 DNA reads as TGTGCCTGGGGAGGTTGGGGGACGAATGAGCAGTTCTTC. This chain uses TRBV30 with TRBJ2-1; D tentatively fits TRBD1 or TRBD2 (5 bases each). The CDR3 contains 13 residues. Germline CDR1 reads GTSNPN; CDR2 reads SVGIG (reference sequence). Trimming stripped 5 bases from V and 7 bases from J, with 15 bases between.